This T cell receptor (beta chain) was sequenced in a study of cytomegalovirus exposure and HLA in healthy donors. The PCR employed 60 Vbeta primers together with 13 Jbeta primers. TCRdb's table, derived via immunoSEQ multiplex PCR, lists solely in-frame clones and lacks some. Recorded for this sample: 110,000 to 150,000 clones. This CDR3 has 15 residues. CDR1 and CDR2 from the germline V gene are SGHNT and YYREEE (reference sequence). V dropped 6 bases and J dropped 6 bases, with 20 bases sitting between them. This chain connects TRBV5-4 to TRBJ2-3; D may be TRBD2 (5 bases). Sequenced material: PBMCs. This TCR was sampled from a male donor in good health and CMV-seronegative. The CDR3: CASTLLASPVDTQYF. The CDR3, as DNA: TGTGCCAGCACCCTCCTTGCTAGCCCCGTCGATACGCAGTATTTT.